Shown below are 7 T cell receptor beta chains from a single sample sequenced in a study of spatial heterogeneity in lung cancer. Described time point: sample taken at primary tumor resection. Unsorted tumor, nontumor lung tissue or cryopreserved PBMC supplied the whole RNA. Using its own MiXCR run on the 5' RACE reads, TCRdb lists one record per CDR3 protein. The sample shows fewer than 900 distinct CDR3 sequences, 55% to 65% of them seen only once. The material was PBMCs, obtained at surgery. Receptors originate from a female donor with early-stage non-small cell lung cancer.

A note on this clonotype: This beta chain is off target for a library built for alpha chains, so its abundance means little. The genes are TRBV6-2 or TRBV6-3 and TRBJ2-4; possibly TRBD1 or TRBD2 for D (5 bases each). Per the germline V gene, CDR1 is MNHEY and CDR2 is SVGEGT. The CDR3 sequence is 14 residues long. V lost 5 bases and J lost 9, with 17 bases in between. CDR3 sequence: CASSLQGVEGIQYF. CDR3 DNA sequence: TGTGCCAGCAGTCTCCAGGGAGTAGAGGGCATTCAGTACTTC.

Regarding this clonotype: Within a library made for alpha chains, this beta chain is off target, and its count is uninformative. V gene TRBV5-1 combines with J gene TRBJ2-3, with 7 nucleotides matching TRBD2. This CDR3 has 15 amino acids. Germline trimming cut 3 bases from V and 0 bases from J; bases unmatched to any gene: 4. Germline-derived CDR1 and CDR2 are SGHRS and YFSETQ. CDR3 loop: CASSWGLTSTDTQYF. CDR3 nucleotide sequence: TGCGCCAGCAGCTGGGGACTAACTAGCACAGATACGCAGTATTTT.

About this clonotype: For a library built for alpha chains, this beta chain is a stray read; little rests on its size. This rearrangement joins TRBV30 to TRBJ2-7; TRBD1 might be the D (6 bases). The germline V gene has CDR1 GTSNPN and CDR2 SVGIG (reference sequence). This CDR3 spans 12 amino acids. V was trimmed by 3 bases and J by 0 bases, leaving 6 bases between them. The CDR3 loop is CAWSRGSYEQYF. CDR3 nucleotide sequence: TGTGCCTGGAGCAGGGGCTCCTACGAGCAGTACTTC.

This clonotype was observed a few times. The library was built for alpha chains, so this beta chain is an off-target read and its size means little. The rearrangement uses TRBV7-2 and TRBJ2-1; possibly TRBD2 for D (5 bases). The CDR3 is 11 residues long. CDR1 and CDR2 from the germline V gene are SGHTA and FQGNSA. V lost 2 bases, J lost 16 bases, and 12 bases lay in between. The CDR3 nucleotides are TGTGCCAGCAGCTTACTTGTGGGAGTCTTCTTC. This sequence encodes CASSLLVGVFF.

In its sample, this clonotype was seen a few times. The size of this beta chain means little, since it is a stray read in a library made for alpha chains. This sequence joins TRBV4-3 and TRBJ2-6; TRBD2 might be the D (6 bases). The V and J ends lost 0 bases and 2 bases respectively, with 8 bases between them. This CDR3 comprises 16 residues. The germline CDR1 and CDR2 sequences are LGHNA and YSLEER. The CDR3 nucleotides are TGCGCCAGCAGCCAAGAGGGGGAGGCTGGGGCCAACGTCCTGACTTTC. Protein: CASSQEGEAGANVLTF.

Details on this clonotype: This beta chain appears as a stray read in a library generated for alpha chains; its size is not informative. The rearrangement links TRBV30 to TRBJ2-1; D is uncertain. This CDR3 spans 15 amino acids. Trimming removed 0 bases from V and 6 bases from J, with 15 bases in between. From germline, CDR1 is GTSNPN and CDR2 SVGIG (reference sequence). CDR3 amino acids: CAWSVEATWLNEQFF. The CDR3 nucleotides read TGTGCCTGGAGTGTAGAGGCGACGTGGCTCAATGAGCAGTTCTTC. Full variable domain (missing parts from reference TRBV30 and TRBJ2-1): SQTIHQWPATLVQPVGSPLSLECTVEGTSNPNLYWYRQAAGRGLQLLFYSVGIGQISSEVPQNLSASRPQDRQFILSSKKLLLSDSGFYLCAWSVEATWLNEQFFGPGTRLTVL.

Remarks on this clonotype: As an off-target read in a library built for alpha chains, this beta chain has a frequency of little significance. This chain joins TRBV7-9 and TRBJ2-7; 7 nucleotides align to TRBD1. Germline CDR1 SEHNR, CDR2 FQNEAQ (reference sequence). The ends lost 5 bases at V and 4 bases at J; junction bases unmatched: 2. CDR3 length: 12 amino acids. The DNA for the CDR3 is TGTGCCAGCAGCAAACAGGGGTACGAGCAGTACTTC. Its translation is CASSKQGYEQYF.